This TCR beta chain was sequenced during a study of human T cells and chemical hapten exposure. Overall study: Patch tests applied 0.01% DPC to the upper back, read at 6 days.

Study results and caveats: TCRs at high frequency, those above 1 in 1000, did not change with DPC sensitization. Having alopecia, the donors may differ immunologically from healthy people.

This clonotype was seen at least ten times. The antigen is unknown. Via MiXCR, TCRdb re-called the RACE reads, giving one row per CDR3 protein. The sample contains roughly 40,000 distinct CDR3 sequences, over 10% of which appear only once. The time point: pre-sensitization, week 0. Treatment: therapeutic diphenylcyclopropenone sensitization with weekly scalp DPC. V shed 3 bases and J shed 5 bases, with 8 bases lying between them. The CDR3 spans 13 residues. CDR1 and CDR2 from the germline V gene are KGHSH and LQKENI. This chain links TRBV18 with TRBJ2-1; no clear D gene. This clonotype was sampled from a woman aged 30 to 39 with alopecia areata. Some clones in this sample may be carry-over from other donors' samples. The source was whole blood, collected in connection with sensitization to the hapten diphenylcyclopropenone (DPC). The CDR3 DNA is TGTGCCAGCTCACCCAGACTTGACAATGAGCAGTTCTTC. This codes for CASSPRLDNEQFF. The full variable domain, in which reference TRBV18 and TRBJ2-1 provide the parts outside the CDR3, is NAGVMQNPRHLVRRRGQEARLRCSPMKGHSHVYWYRQLPEEGLKFMVYLQKENIIDESGMPKERFSAEFPKEGPSILRIQQVVRGDSAAYFCASSPRLDNEQFFGPGTRLTVL.